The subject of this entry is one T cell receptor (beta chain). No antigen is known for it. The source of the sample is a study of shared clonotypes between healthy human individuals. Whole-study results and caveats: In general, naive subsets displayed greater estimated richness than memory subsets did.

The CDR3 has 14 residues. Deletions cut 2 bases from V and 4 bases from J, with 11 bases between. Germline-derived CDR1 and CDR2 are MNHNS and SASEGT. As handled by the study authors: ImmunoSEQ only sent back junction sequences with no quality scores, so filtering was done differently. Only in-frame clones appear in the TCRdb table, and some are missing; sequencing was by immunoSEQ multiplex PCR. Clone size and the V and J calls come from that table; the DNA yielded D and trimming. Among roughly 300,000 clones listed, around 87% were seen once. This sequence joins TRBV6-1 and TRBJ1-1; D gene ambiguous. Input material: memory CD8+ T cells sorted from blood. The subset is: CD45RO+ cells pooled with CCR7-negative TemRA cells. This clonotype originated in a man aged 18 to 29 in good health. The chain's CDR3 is CASSESQYITEAFF. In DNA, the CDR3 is TGTGCCAGCAGTGAAAGTCAGTACATCACTGAAGCTTTCTTT.